The 20 T cell receptor beta chains given below trace back to one sample, sequenced in a study of T cells after yellow fever vaccination. TCRdb fed the 5' RACE reads into MiXCR, producing one record per CDR3 protein. The sample includes some 600,000 distinct CDR3 sequences, around 16% of them seen just once. This specimen consisted of PBMCs, obtained roughly 5 days after the first yellow fever vaccination. These receptors were collected from a man aged 18 to 35 who received the YFV17D yellow fever vaccine.

This clonotype has just a few counts. The chain links TRBV5-1 to TRBJ2-1, with no clear D. CDR3 length equals 13 residues. Germline CDR1 and CDR2: SGHRS and YFSETQ. The ends were cut back, 7 bases at V and 7 bases at J, with 15 bases in the middle. The CDR3 region is CASAFLGGNEQFF. CDR3 coding DNA: TGCGCCAGCGCCTTTTTGGGTGGAAATGAGCAGTTCTTC.

This clonotype was counted many times. V usage is TRBV12-3 or TRBV12-4 and J usage is TRBJ2-2; D is unresolved. The ends were cut back, 3 bases at V and 0 bases at J, with 8 bases in the middle. This CDR3 has 15 residues. CDR3 residues: CASSFGGSNTGELFF. The CDR3 DNA is TGTGCCAGCAGTTTCGGCGGTTCGAACACCGGGGAGCTGTTTTTT.

V gene TRBV12-5 combines with J gene TRBJ1-3; D uncertain. The CDR3 covers 15 residues. Germline CDR1 is LGHNT and CDR2 is FRNRAP. Trimming took 0 bases from V and 1 from J, leaving 7 bases between them. CDR3 nucleotide sequence: TGTGCTAGTGGTTTGGTACTGGGATCTGGAAACACCATATATTTT. Protein: CASGLVLGSGNTIYF. The full variable domain, rest sourced from reference TRBV12-5 and TRBJ1-3, is DARVTQTPRHKVTEMGQEVTMRCQPILGHNTVFWYRQTMMQGLELLAYFRNRAPLDDSGMPKDRFSAEMPDATLATLKIQPSEPRDSAVYFCASGLVLGSGNTIYFGEGSWLTVV.

This clonotype appeared a few times. The V and J genes are TRBV7-9 and TRBJ2-7, with a possible D match to TRBD2 (5 bases). Trimming left V 4 bases short and J 3 bases short, with 10 bases between. Per germline, CDR1 SEHNR and CDR2 FQNEAQ (reference sequence). The CDR3 sequence is 13 residues long. CDR3 coding DNA: TGTGCCAGCAGCTCGCCCGGGGTCTACGAGCAGTACTTC. Translation gives CASSSPGVYEQYF.

In its sample, this clonotype was seen a few times. This chain links TRBV5-1 with TRBJ2-7, with D tentatively TRBD1 or TRBD2 (6 bases each). The V gene lost 6 bases and the J gene lost 5 bases, with 15 bases spanning the gap. CDR1 and CDR2 from the germline V gene are SGHRS and YFSETQ. CDR3 size: 13 residues. The CDR3 DNA sequence: TGCGCCAGCAACGCAGGGGACTCTGACGAGCAGTACTTC. Amino acids: CASNAGDSDEQYF.

Many counts were recorded for this clonotype. This chain links TRBV6-1 with TRBJ2-3, with 10 bases fitting TRBD1. J was trimmed by 1 base and V by 0 bases; bases with no gene match: 4. CDR1 MNHNS and CDR2 SASEGT come from the germline V gene. This CDR3 contains 17 residues. Written as DNA, the CDR3 is TGTGCCAGCAGTGAAGCTCGACAGGGGGCCGGCACAGATACGCAGTATTTT. Its protein is CASSEARQGAGTDTQYF.

V gene TRBV6-5 combines with J gene TRBJ2-7, with D possibly TRBD1 on 6 matching bases. Trimming took off 4 bases at V and 3 bases at J, with 25 bases between the two ends. Per germline, CDR1 MNHEY and CDR2 SVGAGI. The CDR3 is 18 amino acids. CDR3 in amino acids: CASSSRGAGDANYYEQYV. CDR3 in DNA: TGTGCCAGCAGTTCACGTGGGGCAGGGGACGCCAATTACTACGAGCAGTACGTC.

The chain links TRBV2 to TRBJ1-3, with D possibly matching TRBD1 (5 bases). Germline lookup yields CDR1 SNHLY and CDR2 FYNNEI. V was clipped by 1 base and J by 8 bases, with 15 bases between them. This CDR3 is built from 15 residues. The CDR3 DNA is TGTGCCAGCAGTGAAGGGACCCGGGGACGAGACACCATATATTTT. As protein: CASSEGTRGRDTIYF.

This clonotype was counted many times. The rearrangement uses TRBV12-3 or TRBV12-4 and TRBJ1-1, with 8 positions matching TRBD1. V trimming: 5 bases; J trimming: 2 bases; junction bases outside the gene matches: 4. This CDR3 contains 14 residues. The CDR3 region has the DNA TGTGCCAGCAGTGCCAGGGGGCTTAACACTGAAGCTTTCTTT. This encodes CASSARGLNTEAFF.

This clonotype was counted a few times. V usage is TRBV7-9 and J usage is TRBJ2-5; TRBD1 agrees at 8 bases. Trimming cost V 7 bases and J 4 bases; bases outside gene matches: 8. The germline V gene has CDR1 SEHNR and CDR2 FQNEAQ (reference sequence). CDR3 length equals 14 residues. In nucleotides, the CDR3 is TGTGCCAGCAACCACGAAGGGACAGGAGAGACCCAGTACTTC. Protein: CASNHEGTGETQYF. Looking up the rest from reference TRBV7-9 and TRBJ2-5 gives the full variable domain: DTGVSQNPRHKITKRGQNVTFRCDPISEHNRLYWYRQTLGQGPEFLTYFQNEAQLEKSRLLSDRFSAERPKGSFSTLEIQRTEQGDSAMYLCASNHEGTGETQYFGPGTRLLVL.

This clonotype was detected ten times or more. The chain is built from TRBV5-4 and TRBJ2-1, with D perhaps TRBD1 or TRBD2 (5 bases each). The CDR3 loop spans 13 amino acids. Trimming took off 0 bases at V and 10 bases at J, with 11 bases between the two ends. Germline V CDR1 and CDR2: SGHNT, YYREEE (reference sequence). The CDR3 DNA reads as TGTGCCAGCAGCTTGGGAGGGGTGAGAGAGCAGTTCTTC. It encodes CASSLGGVREQFF.

The chain has TRBV7-8 and TRBJ1-4; D may be TRBD1 (5 bases). The V end lost 2 bases, the J end lost 8 bases, and 24 bases lay between the germline ends. The CDR3 has 18 residues. The germline V gene encodes CDR1 SGHVS and CDR2 FQNEAQ. CDR3 sequence (DNA): TGTGCCAGCAGCTTAAACACCGGGGCAAGTTTTTTTGTCGAAAAACTGTTTTTT. Protein: CASSLNTGASFFVEKLFF. Supplemented by reference TRBV7-8 and TRBJ1-4, the full variable domain reads GAGVSQSPRYKVAKRGQDVALRCDPISGHVSLFWYQQALGQGPEFLTYFQNEAQLDKSGLPSDRFFAERPEGSVSTLKIQRTQQEDSAVYLCASSLNTGASFFVEKLFFGSGTQLSVL.

The V gene is TRBV9, the J gene TRBJ1-2, with D unresolved. The V gene's germline CDR1 is SGDLS and CDR2 YYNGEE. Between the trimmed V and J ends, which lost 2 bases and 7 bases, there was a span of 12 bases. CDR3 length: 13 amino acids. The CDR3, as DNA: TGTGCCAGCAGCGTTGACCAAGAGGGTGGCTACACCTTC. Encoded protein: CASSVDQEGGYTF.

The chain employs TRBV18 and TRBJ2-2; D is ambiguous. The V and J ends lost 4 bases and 5 bases respectively, with 5 bases between them. CDR1 KGHSH and CDR2 LQKENI come from the germline V gene. The CDR3 is made up of 12 amino acids. CDR3 sequence reads: CASSRATGELFF. CDR3 in DNA: TGTGCCAGCTCACGGGCAACCGGGGAGCTGTTTTTT. Complete variable domain (other parts from reference TRBV18 and TRBJ2-2): NAGVMQNPRHLVRRRGQEARLRCSPMKGHSHVYWYRQLPEEGLKFMVYLQKENIIDESGMPKERFSAEFPKEGPSILRIQQVVRGDSAAYFCASSRATGELFFGEGSRLTVL.

The chain has TRBV7-9 and TRBJ2-1, with no clear D. Germline V gene sequence: CDR1 SEHNR, CDR2 FQNEAQ (reference sequence). CDR3 size: 14 residues. The ends were cut back, 4 bases at V and 5 bases at J, with 12 bases in the middle. DNA of the CDR3: TGTGCCAGCAGCTATCTTACCAACAACAATGAGCAGTTCTTC. Translation: CASSYLTNNNEQFF.

V is TRBV6-2 or TRBV6-3 and J is TRBJ1-5; 9 nucleotides agree with TRBD1. The V segment lost 5 bases and the J segment 4 bases; nucleotides outside the gene matches: 12. Germline V lookup: CDR1 MNHEY, CDR2 SVGEGT. The CDR3 totals 17 residues. The CDR3: CASSHKTGGDPNQPQHF. In DNA form, the CDR3 reads TGTGCCAGCAGTCACAAGACAGGGGGAGATCCGAATCAGCCCCAGCATTTT.

This clonotype was counted between two and nine times. The CDR3 DNA sequence: TGTGCCAGCAGCCCGGGTCCGGGGACGTATGGCTACACCTTC. Translated, it gives CASSPGPGTYGYTF. V usage is TRBV11-2 and J usage is TRBJ1-2, with a weak D call TRBD1 (5 bases). Trimming took 5 bases from V and 5 from J, leaving 15 bases between them. The CDR3 length is 14 residues. Per germline, CDR1 SGHAT and CDR2 FQNNGV.

In its sample, this clonotype was seen a few times. The gene calls are TRBV6-2 or TRBV6-3 and TRBJ2-3; 9 bases are a match to TRBD2. This CDR3 region has 13 residues. Trimming at V came to 7 bases and at J to 9 bases, leaving 8 bases not matched to a gene. Per the germline V gene, CDR1 is MNHEY and CDR2 is SVGEGT. CDR3 protein: CASTTGTSLTQYF. In nucleotides, the CDR3 is TGTGCCAGCACCACGGGGACTAGCTTAACGCAGTATTTT.

This clonotype was seen more than once but under ten times. J is TRBJ1-5 and V is TRBV20-1; 10 bases are shared with TRBD1. The CDR3 runs to 13 residues. Germline V gene data show CDR1 as DFQATT and CDR2 as SNEGSKA (reference sequence). V shed 7 bases and J 4 bases; nucleotides not matched to a gene: 4. CDR3 sequence: CSVRTGGNQPQHF. The CDR3 bases are TGCAGTGTAAGGACAGGGGGAAATCAGCCCCAGCATTTT.

This chain joins TRBV6-5 and TRBJ2-7; TRBD2 matches at 7 bases. The germline gives CDR1 MNHEY, CDR2 SVGAGI. The CDR3 contains 13 residues. J gave up 6 bases and V 1 base, and 3 bases lay outside the gene matches. Written as DNA, the CDR3 is TGTGCCAGCAGTTACTATTCGGGGGGCGAGCAGTACGTC. Translated, it gives CASSYYSGGEQYV.